A single T cell receptor beta chain is shown here with its context. Its target is not known. These data are taken from a study of beta chain features in type 1 diabetes. The V end lost 4 bases, the J end lost 0 bases, and 7 bases lay between the germline ends. This CDR3 spans 13 amino acids. Germline CDR1 SGDLS, CDR2 YYNGEE. Isolated RNA was reverse transcribed in full, so expressed TCRB transcripts were sequenced. Deep immunoSEQ sequencing covered naive, central memory and regulatory T cell samples. Method: immunoSEQ multiplex PCR; TCRdb's copy keeps in-frame clones and lacks some. The top ten hold about 0.06% of the sample, which has around 500,000 clones, 30% seen once. Study findings and constraints: Resolution of whether HLA type affects TCRB rearrangement was not achieved here. Healthy donors had naive, central memory and Treg TCRB repertoires that appeared less similar than those seen among patients. Fewer insertions but more deletions were seen at VDJ junctions in type 1 diabetes patients.

This receptor was taken from a man aged 18 to 30 in good health. This rearrangement joins TRBV9 to TRBJ1-1; D gene ambiguous. Source material: naive CD4+ T cells from blood. This chain's CDR3 is CASSFTVNTEAFF. The CDR3, as DNA: TGTGCCAGCAGCTTTACAGTGAACACTGAAGCTTTCTTT. The variable domain in full, completed from reference TRBV9 and TRBJ1-1, reads DSGVTQTPKHLITATGQRVTLRCSPRSGDLSVYWYQQSLDQGLQFLIQYYNGEERAKGNILERFSAQQFPDLHSELNLSSLELGDSALYFCASSFTVNTEAFFGQGTRLTVV.